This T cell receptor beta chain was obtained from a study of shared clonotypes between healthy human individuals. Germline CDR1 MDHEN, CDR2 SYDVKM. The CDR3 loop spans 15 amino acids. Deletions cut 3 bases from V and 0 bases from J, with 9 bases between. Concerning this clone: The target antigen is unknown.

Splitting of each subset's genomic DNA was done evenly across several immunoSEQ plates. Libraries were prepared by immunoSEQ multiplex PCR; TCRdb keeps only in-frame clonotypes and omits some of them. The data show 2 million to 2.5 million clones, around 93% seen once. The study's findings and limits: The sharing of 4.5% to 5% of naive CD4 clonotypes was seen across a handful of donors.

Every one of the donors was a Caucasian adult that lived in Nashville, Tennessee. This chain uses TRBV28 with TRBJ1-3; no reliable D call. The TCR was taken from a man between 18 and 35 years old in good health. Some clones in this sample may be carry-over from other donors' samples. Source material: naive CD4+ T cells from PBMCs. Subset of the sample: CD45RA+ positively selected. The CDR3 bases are TGTGCCAGCAGTTTTCGGGCTGTCTCTGGAAACACCATATATTTT. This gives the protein CASSFRAVSGNTIYF.